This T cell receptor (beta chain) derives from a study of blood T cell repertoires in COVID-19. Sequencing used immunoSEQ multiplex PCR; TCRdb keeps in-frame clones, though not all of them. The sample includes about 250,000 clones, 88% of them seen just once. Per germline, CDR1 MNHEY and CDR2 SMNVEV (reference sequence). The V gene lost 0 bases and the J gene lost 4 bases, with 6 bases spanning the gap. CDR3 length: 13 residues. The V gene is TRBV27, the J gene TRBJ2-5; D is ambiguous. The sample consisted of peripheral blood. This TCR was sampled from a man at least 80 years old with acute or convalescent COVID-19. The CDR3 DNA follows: TGTGCCAGCAGTTTATCAAGCCGAGAGACCCAGTACTTC. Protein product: CASSLSSRETQYF.